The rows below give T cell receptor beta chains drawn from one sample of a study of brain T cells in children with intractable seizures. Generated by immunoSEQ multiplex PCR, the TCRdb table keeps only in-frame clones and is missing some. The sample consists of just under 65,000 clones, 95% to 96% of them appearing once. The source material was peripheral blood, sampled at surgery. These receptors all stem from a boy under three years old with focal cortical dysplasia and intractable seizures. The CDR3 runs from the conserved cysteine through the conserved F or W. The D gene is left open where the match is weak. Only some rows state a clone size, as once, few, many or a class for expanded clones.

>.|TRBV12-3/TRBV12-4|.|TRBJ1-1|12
TGTGCCAGCAGTGCCCTCGGGACAGAAGCTTTCTTT
CASSALGTEAFF
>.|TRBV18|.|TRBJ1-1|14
TGTGCCAGCTCACCAGCCGGGCCGAACACTGAAGCTTTCTTT
CASSPAGPNTEAFF
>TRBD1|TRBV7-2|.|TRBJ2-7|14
TGTGCCAGCAGCGAGCAGGGGGCGACCTACGAGCAGTACTTC
CASSEQGATYEQYF
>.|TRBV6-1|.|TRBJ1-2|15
TGTGCCAGCAGTGAACAATCGGGGAGGGACTATGGCTACACCTTC
CASSEQSGRDYGYTF
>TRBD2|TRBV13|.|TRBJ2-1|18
TGTGCCAGCAGCTTGGGACTAGCGGGGGGGACAACCTACAATGAGCAGTTCTTC
CASSLGLAGGTTYNEQFF
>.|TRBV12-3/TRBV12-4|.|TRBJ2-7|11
TGTGCCAGCAGTTTAGGATACGAGCAGTACTTC
CASSLGYEQYF
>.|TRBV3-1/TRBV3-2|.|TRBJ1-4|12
TGTGCCAGCAGCCAAGGGACCAGGGCACTGTTTTTT
CASSQGTRALFF
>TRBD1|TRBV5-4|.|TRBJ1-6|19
TGTGCCAGCAGCTTGAGGGCAGGGGGAGACCCCTTAGGCAATTCACCCCTCCACTTT
CASSLRAGGDPLGNSPLHF
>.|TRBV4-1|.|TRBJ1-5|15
TGCGCCAGCAGCCAGAATGGCAGGGACGATCAGCCCCAGCATTTT
CASSQNGRDDQPQHF
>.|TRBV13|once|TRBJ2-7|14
TGTGCCAGCAGCTTAGATATGAGCTCCTACGAGCAGTACTTC
CASSLDMSSYEQYF
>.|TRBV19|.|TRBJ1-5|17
TGTGCCAGTAGTATCTCGGAGTCCTGGGGGAGCAATCAGCCCCAGCATTTT
CASSISESWGSNQPQHF
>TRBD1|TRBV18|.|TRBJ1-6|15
TGTGCCAGCTCACAGGGGGACAGCCCAAATTCACCCCTCCACTTT
CASSQGDSPNSPLHF
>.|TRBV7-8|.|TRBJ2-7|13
TGTGCCAGCAGCTTAGGGGACACCTACGAGCAGTACTTC
CASSLGDTYEQYF
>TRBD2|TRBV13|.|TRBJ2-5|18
TGTGCCAGCAGCTTAGCCCGGGGACTAGCGGGAGTAAAAGAGACCCAGTACTTC
CASSLARGLAGVKETQYF
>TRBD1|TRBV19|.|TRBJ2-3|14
TGTGCCAGTAGTATCTACAGGGGTACAGATACGCAGTATTTT
CASSIYRGTDTQYF
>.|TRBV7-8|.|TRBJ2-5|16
TGTGCCAGCAGCTCCCCGCGGCTGGACAGAGCAGGGACCCAGTACTTC
CASSSPRLDRAGTQYF
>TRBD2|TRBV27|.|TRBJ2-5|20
TGTGCCAGCAGTCAATCGGGCTTGGCTAGCGGGGGAGCCAGACAAGAGACCCAGTACTTC
CASSQSGLASGGARQETQYF
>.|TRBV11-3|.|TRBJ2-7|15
TGTGCCAGCAGCTTAGATGGTGGCGGCTCCTACGAGCAGTACTTC
CASSLDGGGSYEQYF
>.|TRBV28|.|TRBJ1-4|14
TGTGCCAGCAGTCGACAGTACGGAAATGAAAAACTGTTTTTT
CASSRQYGNEKLFF
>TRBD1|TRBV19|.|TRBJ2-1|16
TGTGCCAGTAGTGTATGGACAGGGAGCTCCTACAATGAGCAGTTCTTC
CASSVWTGSSYNEQFF
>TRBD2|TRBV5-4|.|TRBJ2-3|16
TGTGCCAGCAGCTTGTGGGGCCTAGCGGGAGCAGATACGCAGTATTTT
CASSLWGLAGADTQYF
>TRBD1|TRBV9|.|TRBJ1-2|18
TGTGCCAGCAGCGCAGCTAGACAGGGGGCCTCACAACGCTATGGCTACACCTTC
CASSAARQGASQRYGYTF
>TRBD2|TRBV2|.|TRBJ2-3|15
TGTGCCAGCAGTGCATGGACTAGCGGGGTTGATACGCAGTATTTT
CASSAWTSGVDTQYF
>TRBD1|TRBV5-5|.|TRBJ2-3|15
TGTGCCAGCAGCCCCTGGGACAGGGAGGCAGATACGCAGTATTTT
CASSPWDREADTQYF
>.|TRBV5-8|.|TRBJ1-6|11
TGTGCCAGCAGCTTTAATTCACCCCTCCACTTT
CASSFNSPLHF
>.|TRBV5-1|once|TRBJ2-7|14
TGCGCCAGCAGCTTGGGAGCCCGATCCTACGAGCAGTACTTC
CASSLGARSYEQYF
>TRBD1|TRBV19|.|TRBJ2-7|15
TGTGCCAGTAGTTCACAGGGGGAAAGGTCCTACGAGCAGTACTTC
CASSSQGERSYEQYF
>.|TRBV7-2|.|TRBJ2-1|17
TGTGCCAGCAGCCTGGGGGGCGGGCCAAGCTCCTACAATGAGCAGTTCTTC
CASSLGGGPSSYNEQFF
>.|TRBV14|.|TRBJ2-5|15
TGTGCCAGCAGCCACTCGAACTACTTCCAAGAGACCCAGTACTTC
CASSHSNYFQETQYF
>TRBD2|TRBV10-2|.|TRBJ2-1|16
TGCGCCAGCAGTGGTCCCAGCGGGAGGGCTCGGAATGAGCAGTTCTTC
CASSGPSGRARNEQFF
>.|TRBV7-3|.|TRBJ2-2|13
TGTGCCAGCAGCCCCACTAACACCGGGGAGCTGTTTTTT
CASSPTNTGELFF
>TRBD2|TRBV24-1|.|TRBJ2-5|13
TGTGCCAGTGCGGGAGCGGGGGGGGAGACCCAGTACTTC
CASAGAGGETQYF
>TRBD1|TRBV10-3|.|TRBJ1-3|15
TGTGCCATCAGGCTCGACAGGGAAGGTGGAAACACCATATATTTT
CAIRLDREGGNTIYF